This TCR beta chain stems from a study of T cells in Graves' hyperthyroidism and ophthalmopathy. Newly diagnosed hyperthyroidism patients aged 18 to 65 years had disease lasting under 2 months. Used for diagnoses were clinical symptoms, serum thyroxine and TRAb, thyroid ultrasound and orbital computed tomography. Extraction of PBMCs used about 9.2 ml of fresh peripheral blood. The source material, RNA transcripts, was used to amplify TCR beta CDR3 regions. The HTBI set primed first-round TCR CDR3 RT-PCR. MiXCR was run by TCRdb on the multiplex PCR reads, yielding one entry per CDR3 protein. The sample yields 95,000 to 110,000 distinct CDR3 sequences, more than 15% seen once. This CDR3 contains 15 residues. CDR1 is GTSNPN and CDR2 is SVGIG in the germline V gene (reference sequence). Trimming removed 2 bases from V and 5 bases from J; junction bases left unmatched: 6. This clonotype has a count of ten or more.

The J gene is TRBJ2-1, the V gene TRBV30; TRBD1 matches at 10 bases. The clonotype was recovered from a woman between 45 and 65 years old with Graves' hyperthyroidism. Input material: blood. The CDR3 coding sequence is TGTGCCTGGAGTAATACCGGGACAGGGGACAATGAGCAGTTCTTC. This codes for CAWSNTGTGDNEQFF.